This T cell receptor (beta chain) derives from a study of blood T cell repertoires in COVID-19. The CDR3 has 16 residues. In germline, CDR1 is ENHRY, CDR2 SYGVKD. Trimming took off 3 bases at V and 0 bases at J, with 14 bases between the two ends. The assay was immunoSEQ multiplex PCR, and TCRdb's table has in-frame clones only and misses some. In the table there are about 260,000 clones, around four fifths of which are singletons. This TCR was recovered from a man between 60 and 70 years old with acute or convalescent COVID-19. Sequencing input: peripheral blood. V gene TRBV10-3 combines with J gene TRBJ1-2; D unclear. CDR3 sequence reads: CAISDLNTNANYGYTF. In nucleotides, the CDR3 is TGTGCCATCAGTGATTTGAACACAAATGCTAACTATGGCTACACCTTC.